The rows below give T cell receptor beta chains drawn from one sample of a study of a mutant IDH1 vaccine in newly diagnosed glioma. No antigen has been identified for these receptors. Some clones are missing from TCRdb's copy, which holds only in-frame ones; the method was immunoSEQ multiplex PCR. The sample consists of some 120,000 clones, roughly 75% of them appearing once. Specimen: PBMCs, collected from a glioma patient whose treatment included an IDH1 peptide vaccine. The origin of the receptors is a man aged 35 to 55 with glioma. Both conserved end residues are part of each CDR3. The order of the fields is J gene, V gene, D gene, clone size, CDR3 protein, CDR3 DNA. The D gene is left open where the match is weak. Only part of the rows carry a size: once, few, many, or a class if the clone is expanded.

TRBJ1-1 | TRBV7-6 | NA | few | CASSLVGTTNTEAFF | TGTGCCAGCAGCTTAGTGGGGACAACCAACACTGAAGCTTTCTTT
TRBJ2-7 | TRBV7-2 | NA | once | CASSLRGSEQYF | TGTGCCAGCAGCTTGCGGGGATCCGAGCAGTACTTC
TRBJ2-5 | TRBV18 | NA | NA | CASSTIGGETQYF | TGTGCCAGCTCCACTATTGGAGGGGAGACCCAGTACTTC
TRBJ2-3 | TRBV28 | TRBD2 | NA | CASEGDRGLAGGPTDTQYF | TGTGCCAGCGAGGGGGACAGGGGACTAGCGGGAGGGCCAACAGATACGCAGTATTTT
TRBJ2-1 | TRBV5-1 | NA | NA | CASSREGGAFF | TGCGCCAGCAGCCGCGAGGGAGGTGCGTTCTTC
TRBJ2-5 | TRBV7-2 | NA | NA | CASSLSSETQYF | TGTGCCAGCAGCCTCTCGTCGGAGACCCAGTACTTC
TRBJ1-5 | TRBV28 | TRBD1 | NA | CASSTRTGGDQPQHF | TGTGCCAGCAGTACCCGGACAGGGGGGGATCAGCCCCAGCATTTT
TRBJ2-7 | TRBV7-9 | NA | NA | CASSLVSYSYEQYF | TGTGCCAGCAGCTTAGTCAGCTACTCCTACGAGCAGTACTTC
TRBJ1-1 | TRBV6-1 | NA | NA | CASSWRWETEAFF | TGTGCCAGCAGTTGGAGGTGGGAGACTGAAGCTTTCTTT
TRBJ1-5 | TRBV6-5 | NA | NA | CASTKWGANQPQHF | TGTGCCAGCACCAAATGGGGGGCCAATCAGCCCCAGCATTTT
TRBJ2-6 | TRBV30 | NA | NA | CAFYRTGANVLTF | TGTGCCTTTTACAGGACGGGGGCCAACGTCCTGACTTTC
TRBJ2-4 | TRBV5-4 | NA | NA | CASSTGPGAIAKNIQYF | TGTGCCAGCAGCACCGGGCCGGGCGCCATAGCCAAAAACATTCAGTACTTC
TRBJ1-5 | TRBV6-5 | NA | NA | CASSYAPVRGDQPQHF | TGTGCCAGCAGTTACGCCCCGGTGAGGGGTGATCAGCCCCAGCATTTT
TRBJ2-1 | TRBV11-3 | NA | NA | CASSLASRSSHSDEQFF | TGTGCCAGCAGCTTAGCCTCTAGGTCCTCCCACTCCGATGAGCAGTTCTTC
TRBJ2-1 | TRBV4-2 | NA | many | CASSPRLVPNNEQFF | TGTGCCAGCAGCCCAAGACTAGTCCCTAACAATGAGCAGTTCTTC
TRBJ2-5 | TRBV28 | TRBD1 | NA | CASSLLGTGGRETQYF | TGTGCCAGCAGTTTATTAGGGACAGGGGGCCGCGAGACCCAGTACTTC
TRBJ1-4 | TRBV6-6 | NA | NA | CASSYWGEINEKLFF | TGTGCCAGCAGTTACTGGGGGGAGATTAATGAAAAACTGTTTTTT
TRBJ2-5 | TRBV9 | TRBD2 | once | CASSPTSGGAKETQYF | TGTGCCAGCAGCCCCACTAGCGGGGGGGCCAAAGAGACCCAGTACTTC
TRBJ1-2 | TRBV19 | TRBD1 | once | CASTPWGTATFYGYTF | TGTGCCAGTACCCCCTGGGGGACAGCGACTTTCTATGGCTACACCTTC
TRBJ2-7 | TRBV6-5 | NA | NA | CASSLGAFGEQYF | TGTGCCAGCAGCCTCGGAGCTTTCGGCGAGCAGTACTTC
TRBJ2-3 | TRBV20-1 | NA | NA | CSARRGDTQYF | TGCAGTGCTAGACGGGGAGATACGCAGTATTTT
TRBJ2-7 | TRBV7-3 | NA | NA | CASSLTPGGLEQYF | TGTGCCAGCAGCTTAACCCCCGGGGGCCTCGAGCAGTACTTC
TRBJ2-7 | TRBV30 | TRBD1 | NA | CAWAPGQGKKQYF | TGTGCCTGGGCTCCGGGACAGGGTAAAAAGCAGTACTTC
TRBJ2-7 | TRBV7-6 | NA | NA | CASSGIPLAQQYF | TGTGCCAGCAGCGGGATTCCCCTAGCCCAGCAGTACTTC
TRBJ2-1 | TRBV6-6 | TRBD2 | NA | CASSLTSGIGNEQFF | TGTGCCAGCAGTCTGACTAGCGGGATCGGCAATGAGCAGTTCTTC
TRBJ1-2 | TRBV19 | TRBD1 | NA | CASSASGGRLGGYTF | TGTGCCAGTAGTGCCTCAGGGGGTCGCCTAGGCGGCTACACCTTC
TRBJ2-7 | TRBV25-1 | NA | NA | CASSLGYEQYF | TGTGCCAGCAGTCTGGGCTACGAGCAGTACTTC
TRBJ2-3 | TRBV10-3 | TRBD1 | NA | CAIREDRAGDTQYF | TGTGCCATCAGGGAAGACAGGGCGGGAGATACGCAGTATTTT
TRBJ2-5 | TRBV11-1 | NA | NA | CASSRDLQETQYF | TGTGCCAGCAGCCGGGACCTACAAGAGACCCAGTACTTC
TRBJ2-7 | TRBV7-2 | TRBD2 | NA | CASSLTSGYYEQYF | TGTGCCAGCAGCCTTACTAGCGGATACTACGAGCAGTACTTC
TRBJ2-5 | TRBV7-9 | NA | NA | CASSLGTIRETQYF | TGTGCCAGCAGCCTAGGGACAATCAGAGAGACCCAGTACTTC
TRBJ1-6 | TRBV9 | TRBD1 | NA | CASSGPGTGVSYNSPLHF | TGTGCCAGCAGCGGACCCGGGACAGGGGTCTCCTATAATTCACCCCTCCACTTT